This TCR beta chain appears in the sequencing data of a study of blood T cells in healthy people across ages. It was with a sample-barcoded 5' primer and a J-beta primer mix that a second PCR of roughly 7 to 12 cycles was run. TCRdb passed the 5' RACE reads through MiXCR, listing each CDR3 protein once. The profile shows some 1 million distinct CDR3 sequences, 45% of them singletons. Turning to this clonotype: Its antigen is as yet unknown.

Study-level findings and limits: Roughly linear age-related decline in beta diversity appeared, significant by age approximately 40. Unsorted PBMC material precluded a definitive naive versus antigen-experienced comparison.

The V gene end was trimmed by 0 bases and the J gene end by 5 bases; junction bases not matched to a gene: 12. Looked up from germline, CDR1 is SGDLS and CDR2 is YYNGEE. The CDR3 spans 17 residues. The sample comprised blood. This chain uses TRBV9 with TRBJ2-7, with 9 bases fitting TRBD1. The receptor's source is a woman in her fifties or sixties in good health. CDR3: CASSVAATGGGYHEQYF. The CDR3 DNA follows: TGTGCCAGCAGCGTAGCCGCAACAGGGGGCGGTTATCACGAGCAGTACTTC.